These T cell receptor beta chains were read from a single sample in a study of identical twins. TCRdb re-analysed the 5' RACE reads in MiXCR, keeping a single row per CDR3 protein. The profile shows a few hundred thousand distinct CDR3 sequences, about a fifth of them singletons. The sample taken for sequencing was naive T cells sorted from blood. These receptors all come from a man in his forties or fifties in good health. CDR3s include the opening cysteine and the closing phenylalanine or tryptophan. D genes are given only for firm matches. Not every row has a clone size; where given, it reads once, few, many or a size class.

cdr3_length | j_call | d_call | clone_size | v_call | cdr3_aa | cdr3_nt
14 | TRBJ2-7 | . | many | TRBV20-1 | CSASEVEDPSEQYF | TGCAGTGCTAGTGAGGTGGAGGACCCCTCCGAGCAGTACTTC
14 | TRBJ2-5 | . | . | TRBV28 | CASSSYGNQETQYF | TGTGCCAGCAGTTCTTACGGGAACCAAGAGACCCAGTACTTC
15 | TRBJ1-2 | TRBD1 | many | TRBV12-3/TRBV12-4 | CASSSTSRGPGGYTF | TGTGCCAGCAGTTCAACGAGCAGGGGGCCAGGCGGCTACACCTTC
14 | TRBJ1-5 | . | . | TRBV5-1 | CASSFFMPNQPQHF | TGCGCCAGCAGCTTTTTCATGCCTAATCAGCCCCAGCATTTT
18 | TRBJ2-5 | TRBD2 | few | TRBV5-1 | CASSLGPGLKGGLETQYF | TGCGCCAGCAGCCTTGGACCGGGACTCAAGGGAGGGTTAGAGACCCAGTACTTC
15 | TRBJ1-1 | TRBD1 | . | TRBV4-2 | CASSQEGQGDTEAFF | TGTGCCAGCAGCCAAGAGGGCCAGGGGGACACTGAAGCTTTCTTT
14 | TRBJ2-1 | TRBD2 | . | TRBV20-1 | CSAPGTSGAGEQFF | TGCAGTGCACCCGGGACTAGCGGGGCTGGGGAGCAGTTCTTC
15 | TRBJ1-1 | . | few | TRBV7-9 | CASSTTRGLDTEAFF | TGTGCCAGCAGCACAACTAGGGGATTGGACACTGAAGCTTTCTTT
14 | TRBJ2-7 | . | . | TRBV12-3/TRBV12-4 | CASSLTGMSYEQYF | TGTGCCAGCAGTTTAACAGGGATGTCCTACGAGCAGTACTTC
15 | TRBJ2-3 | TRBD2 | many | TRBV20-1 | CSANIAGGPPDTQYF | TGCAGTGCTAATATAGCGGGGGGTCCCCCAGATACGCAGTATTTT
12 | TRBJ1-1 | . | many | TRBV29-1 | CSADLGRTEAFF | TGCAGCGCCGACCTAGGGAGGACTGAAGCTTTCTTT
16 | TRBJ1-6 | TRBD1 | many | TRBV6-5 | CASSYRPTGEGSPLHF | TGTGCCAGCAGTTACCGACCGACAGGGGAGGGTTCACCCCTCCACTTT
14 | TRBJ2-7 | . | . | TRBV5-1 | CASSLGRGRYEQYF | TGCGCCAGCAGCTTGGGTAGGGGTAGGTACGAGCAGTACTTC
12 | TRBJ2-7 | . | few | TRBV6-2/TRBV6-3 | CATGTGSFEQYF | TGTGCCACTGGGACGGGGAGTTTCGAGCAGTACTTC